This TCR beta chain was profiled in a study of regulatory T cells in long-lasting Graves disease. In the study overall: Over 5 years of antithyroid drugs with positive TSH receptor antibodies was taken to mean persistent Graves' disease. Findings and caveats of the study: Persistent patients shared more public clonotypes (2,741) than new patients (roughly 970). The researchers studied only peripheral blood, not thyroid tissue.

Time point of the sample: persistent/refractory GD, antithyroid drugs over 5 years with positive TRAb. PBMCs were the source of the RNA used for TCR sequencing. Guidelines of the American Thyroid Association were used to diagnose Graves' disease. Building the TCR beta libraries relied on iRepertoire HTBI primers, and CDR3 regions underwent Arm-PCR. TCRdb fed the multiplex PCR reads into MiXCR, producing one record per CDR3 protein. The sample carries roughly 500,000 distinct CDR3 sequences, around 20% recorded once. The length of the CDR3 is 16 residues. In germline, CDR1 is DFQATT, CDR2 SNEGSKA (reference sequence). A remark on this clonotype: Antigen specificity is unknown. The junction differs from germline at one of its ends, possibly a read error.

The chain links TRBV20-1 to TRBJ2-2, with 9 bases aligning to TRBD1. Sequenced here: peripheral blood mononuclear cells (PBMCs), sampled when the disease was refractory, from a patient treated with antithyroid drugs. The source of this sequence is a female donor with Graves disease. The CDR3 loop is CSARLVGTGPTGELSF. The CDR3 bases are TGCAGTGCTAGATTGGTGGGGACAGGGCCCACCGGGGAGCTGTCTTTT.